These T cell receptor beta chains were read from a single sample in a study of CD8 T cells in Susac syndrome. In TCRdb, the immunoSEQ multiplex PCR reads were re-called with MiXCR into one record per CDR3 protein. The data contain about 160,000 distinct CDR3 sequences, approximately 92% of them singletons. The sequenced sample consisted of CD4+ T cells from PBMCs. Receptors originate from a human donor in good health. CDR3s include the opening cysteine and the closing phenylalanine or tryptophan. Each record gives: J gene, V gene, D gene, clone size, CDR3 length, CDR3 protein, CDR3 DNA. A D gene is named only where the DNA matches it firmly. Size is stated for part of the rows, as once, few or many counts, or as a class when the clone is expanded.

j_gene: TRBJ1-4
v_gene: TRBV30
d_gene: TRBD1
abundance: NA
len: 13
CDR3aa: CAWSSGGSEKLFF
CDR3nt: TGTGCCTGGAGTTCAGGGGGCAGTGAAAAACTGTTTTTT

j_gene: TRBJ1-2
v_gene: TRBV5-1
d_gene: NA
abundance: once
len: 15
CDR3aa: CASSLAGGGNYGYTF
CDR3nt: TGCGCCAGCAGCTTGGCCGGGGGAGGGAACTATGGCTACACCTTC

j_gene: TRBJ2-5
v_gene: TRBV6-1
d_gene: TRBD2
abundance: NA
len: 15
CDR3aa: CASSQTSGMGETQYF
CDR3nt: TGTGCCAGCAGTCAAACTAGCGGCATGGGTGAGACCCAGTACTTC

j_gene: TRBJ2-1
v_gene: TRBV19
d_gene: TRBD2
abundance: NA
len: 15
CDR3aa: CASSIYASGNNEQFF
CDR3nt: TGTGCCAGTAGTATTTATGCTAGCGGTAACAATGAGCAGTTCTTC

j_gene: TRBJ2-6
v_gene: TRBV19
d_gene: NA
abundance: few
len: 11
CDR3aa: CASSGANVLTF
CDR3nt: TGTGCCAGTTCTGGGGCCAACGTCCTGACTTTC

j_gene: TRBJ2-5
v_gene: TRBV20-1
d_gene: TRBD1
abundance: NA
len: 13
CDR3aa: CSASGTGEETQYF
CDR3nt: TGCAGTGCTTCCGGGACAGGGGAAGAGACCCAGTACTTC

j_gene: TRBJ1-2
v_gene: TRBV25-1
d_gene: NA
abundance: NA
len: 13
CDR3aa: CASSQARDYGYTF
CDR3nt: TGTGCCAGCAGTCAGGCTAGGGACTATGGCTACACCTTC

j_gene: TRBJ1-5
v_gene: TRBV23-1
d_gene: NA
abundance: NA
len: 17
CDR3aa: CASSHPATGRSNQPQHF
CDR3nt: TGCGCCAGCAGTCACCCGGCAACGGGCCGAAGCAATCAGCCCCAGCATTTT

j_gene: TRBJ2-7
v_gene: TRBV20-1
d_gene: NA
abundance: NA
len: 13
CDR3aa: CSATRGNSYEQYF
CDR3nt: TGCAGTGCTACCCGGGGGAATTCCTACGAGCAGTACTTC

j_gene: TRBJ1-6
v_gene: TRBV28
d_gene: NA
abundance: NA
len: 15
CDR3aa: CASSSLGRVDSPLHF
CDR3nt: TGTGCCAGCAGTTCCCTGGGGAGGGTAGATTCACCCCTCCACTTT

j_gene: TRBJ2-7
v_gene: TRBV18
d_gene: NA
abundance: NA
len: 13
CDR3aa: CASSPAPGYEQYF
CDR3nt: TGTGCCAGCTCACCCGCCCCTGGGTACGAGCAGTACTTC

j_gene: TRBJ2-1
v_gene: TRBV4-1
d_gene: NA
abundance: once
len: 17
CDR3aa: CASSQDREASQSNEQFF
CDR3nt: TGCGCCAGCAGCCAAGATCGTGAGGCAAGCCAGAGCAATGAGCAGTTCTTC

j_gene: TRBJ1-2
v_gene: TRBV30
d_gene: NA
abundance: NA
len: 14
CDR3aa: CAWRGPARSGGYTF
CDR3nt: TGTGCCTGGAGAGGGCCGGCCCGTTCGGGGGGCTACACCTTC

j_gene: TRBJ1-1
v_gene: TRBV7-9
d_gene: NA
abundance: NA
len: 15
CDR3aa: CASSFDGGLGTEAFF
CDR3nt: TGTGCCAGCAGCTTTGATGGGGGGCTAGGCACTGAAGCTTTCTTT

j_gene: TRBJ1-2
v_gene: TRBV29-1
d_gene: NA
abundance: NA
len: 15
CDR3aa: CSVEDSRGGAYGYTF
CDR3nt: TGCAGCGTTGAAGATTCTCGAGGGGGGGCCTATGGCTACACCTTC

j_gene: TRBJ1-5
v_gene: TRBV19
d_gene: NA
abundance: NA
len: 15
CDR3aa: CASSPFSTSNQPQHF
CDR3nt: TGTGCCAGTAGCCCCTTCTCAACTAGCAATCAGCCCCAGCATTTT

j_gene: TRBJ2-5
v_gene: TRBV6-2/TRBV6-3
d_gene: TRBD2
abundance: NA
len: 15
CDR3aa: CASTRLAALGETQYF
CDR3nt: TGTGCCAGCACCCGCCTAGCGGCCTTGGGAGAGACCCAGTACTTC

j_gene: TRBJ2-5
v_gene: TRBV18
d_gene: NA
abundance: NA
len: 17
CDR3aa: CASSPQGGPRPQETQYF
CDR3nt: TGTGCCAGCTCACCACAGGGGGGGCCTCGTCCTCAAGAGACCCAGTACTTC

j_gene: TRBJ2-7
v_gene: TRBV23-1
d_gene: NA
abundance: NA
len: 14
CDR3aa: CASSQLQLPYEQYF
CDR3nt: TGCGCCAGCAGTCAATTGCAGTTACCCTACGAGCAGTACTTC

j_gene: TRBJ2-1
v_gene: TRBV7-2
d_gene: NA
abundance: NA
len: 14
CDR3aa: CASSLIGANNEQFF
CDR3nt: TGTGCCAGCAGCTTGATCGGGGCCAACAATGAGCAGTTCTTC

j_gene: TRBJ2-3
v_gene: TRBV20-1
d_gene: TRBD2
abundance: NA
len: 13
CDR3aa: CSAGTSATDTQYF
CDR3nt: TGCAGTGCTGGGACTAGCGCCACAGATACGCAGTATTTT

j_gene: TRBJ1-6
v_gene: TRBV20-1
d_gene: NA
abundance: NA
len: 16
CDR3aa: CSASAASPGVGSPLHF
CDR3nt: TGCAGTGCTAGTGCCGCCTCCCCGGGTGTTGGTTCACCCCTCCACTTT

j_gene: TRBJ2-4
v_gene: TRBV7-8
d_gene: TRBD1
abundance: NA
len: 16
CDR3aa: CASSYGRQGAKNIQYF
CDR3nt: TGTGCCAGCAGCTATGGGAGACAGGGAGCCAAAAACATTCAGTACTTC

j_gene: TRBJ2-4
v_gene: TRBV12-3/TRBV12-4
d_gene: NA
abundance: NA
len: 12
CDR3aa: CASSIRGNIQYF
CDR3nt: TGTGCCAGCAGCATCAGGGGAAACATTCAGTACTTC

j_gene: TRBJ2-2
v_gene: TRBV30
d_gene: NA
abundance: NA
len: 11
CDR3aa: CAWSVQGELFF
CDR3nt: TGTGCCTGGAGTGTACAGGGGGAGCTGTTTTTT

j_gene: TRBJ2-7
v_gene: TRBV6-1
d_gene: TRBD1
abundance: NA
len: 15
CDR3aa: CASRRDRVSSYEQYF
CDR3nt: TGTGCCAGCAGGAGGGACAGGGTAAGCTCCTACGAGCAGTACTTC

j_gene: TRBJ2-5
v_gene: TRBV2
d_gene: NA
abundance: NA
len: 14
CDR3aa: CASSEETAQETQYF
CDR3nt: TGTGCCAGCAGTGAAGAGACAGCCCAAGAGACCCAGTACTTC

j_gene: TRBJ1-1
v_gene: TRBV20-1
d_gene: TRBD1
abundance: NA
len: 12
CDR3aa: CSARQGGTEAFF
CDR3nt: TGCAGTGCTCGACAGGGAGGCACTGAAGCTTTCTTT

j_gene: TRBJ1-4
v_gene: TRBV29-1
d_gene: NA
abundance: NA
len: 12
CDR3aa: CSGGTANEKLFF
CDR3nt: TGCAGCGGGGGAACAGCTAATGAAAAACTGTTTTTT

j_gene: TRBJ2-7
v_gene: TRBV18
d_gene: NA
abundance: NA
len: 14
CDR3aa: CASSPSQIPYEQYF
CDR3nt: TGTGCCAGCTCACCATCACAGATTCCCTACGAGCAGTACTTC

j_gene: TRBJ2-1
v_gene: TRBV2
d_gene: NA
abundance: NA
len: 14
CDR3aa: CASTLEVLGNEQFF
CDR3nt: TGTGCCAGCACCCTAGAGGTACTAGGCAATGAGCAGTTCTTC

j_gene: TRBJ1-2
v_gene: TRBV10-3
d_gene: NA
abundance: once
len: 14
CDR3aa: CAISESRTVNGYTF
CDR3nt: TGTGCCATCAGTGAGTCGAGGACAGTCAATGGCTACACCTTC

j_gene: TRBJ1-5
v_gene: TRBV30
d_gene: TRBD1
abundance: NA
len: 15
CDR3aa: CAWSTLLDRRQPQHF
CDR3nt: TGTGCCTGGAGTACCCTCTTGGACAGGCGGCAGCCCCAGCATTTT

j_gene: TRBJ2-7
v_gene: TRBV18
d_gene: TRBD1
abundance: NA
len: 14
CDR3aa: CASSPSGQYYEQYF
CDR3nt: TGTGCCAGCTCACCATCGGGACAGTACTACGAGCAGTACTTC

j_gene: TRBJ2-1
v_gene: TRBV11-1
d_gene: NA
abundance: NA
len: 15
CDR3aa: CASSLASVLYNEQFF
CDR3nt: TGTGCCAGCAGCTTAGCCTCGGTCCTCTACAATGAGCAGTTCTTC

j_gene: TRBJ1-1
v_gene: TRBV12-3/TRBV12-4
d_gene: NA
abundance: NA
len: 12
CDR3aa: CASSSTRFGAFF
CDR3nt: TGTGCCAGCAGTTCCACCCGTTTTGGAGCTTTCTTT

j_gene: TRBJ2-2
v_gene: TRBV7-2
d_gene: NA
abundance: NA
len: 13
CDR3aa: CASSLEETGELFF
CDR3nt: TGTGCCAGCAGCCTGGAGGAGACCGGGGAGCTGTTTTTT